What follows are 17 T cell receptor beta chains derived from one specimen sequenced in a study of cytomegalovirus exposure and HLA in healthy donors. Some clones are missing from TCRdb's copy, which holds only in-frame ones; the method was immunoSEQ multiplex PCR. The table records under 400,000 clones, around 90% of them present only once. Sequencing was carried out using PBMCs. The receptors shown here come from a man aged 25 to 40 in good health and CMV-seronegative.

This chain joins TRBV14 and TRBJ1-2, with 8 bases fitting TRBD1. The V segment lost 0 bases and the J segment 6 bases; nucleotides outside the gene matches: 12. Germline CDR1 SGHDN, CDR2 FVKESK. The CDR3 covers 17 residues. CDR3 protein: CASSQETAQGEGDGYTF. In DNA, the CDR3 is TGTGCCAGCAGCCAAGAAACTGCACAGGGGGAAGGGGATGGCTACACCTTC.

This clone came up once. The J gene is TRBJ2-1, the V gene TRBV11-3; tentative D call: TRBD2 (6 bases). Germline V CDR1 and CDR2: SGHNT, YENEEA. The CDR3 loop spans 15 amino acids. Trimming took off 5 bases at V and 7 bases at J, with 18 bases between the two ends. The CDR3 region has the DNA TGTGCCAGCAGCCGCCGGGGCGGACTACTTAATGAGCAGTTCTTC. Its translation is CASSRRGGLLNEQFF.

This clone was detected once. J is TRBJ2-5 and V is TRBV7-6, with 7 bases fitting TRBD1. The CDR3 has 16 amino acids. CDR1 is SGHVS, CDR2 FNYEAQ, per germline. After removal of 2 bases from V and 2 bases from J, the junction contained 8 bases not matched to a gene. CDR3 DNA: TGTGCCAGCAGCTTAAGCATGGGGACAGTTCAAGAGACCCAGTACTTC. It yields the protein CASSLSMGTVQETQYF.

Here the CDR3 DNA reads TGTGCCAGCAGCTTGACAGGGGATTTGGACGAGCAGTACTTC. Its translation: CASSLTGDLDEQYF. This sequence joins TRBV7-9 and TRBJ2-7, with 8 bases aligning to TRBD1. Germline V gene lookup returns CDR1 SEHNR and CDR2 FQNEAQ (reference sequence). This CDR3 region has 14 residues. V shed 3 bases and J 5 bases; nucleotides not matched to a gene: 6. Looking up the rest from reference TRBV7-9 and TRBJ2-7 gives the full variable domain: DTGVSQNPRHKITKRGQNVTFRCDPISEHNRLYWYRQTLGQGPEFLTYFQNEAQLEKSRLLSDRFSAERPKGSFSTLEIQRTEQGDSAMYLCASSLTGDLDEQYFGPGTRLTVT.

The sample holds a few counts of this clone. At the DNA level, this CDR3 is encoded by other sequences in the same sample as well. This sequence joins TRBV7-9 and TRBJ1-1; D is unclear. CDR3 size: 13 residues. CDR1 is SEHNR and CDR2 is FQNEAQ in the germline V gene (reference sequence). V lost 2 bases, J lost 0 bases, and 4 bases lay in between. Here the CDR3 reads CASSLSVNTEAFF. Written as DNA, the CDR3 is TGTGCCAGCAGCTTATCAGTGAACACTGAAGCTTTCTTT.

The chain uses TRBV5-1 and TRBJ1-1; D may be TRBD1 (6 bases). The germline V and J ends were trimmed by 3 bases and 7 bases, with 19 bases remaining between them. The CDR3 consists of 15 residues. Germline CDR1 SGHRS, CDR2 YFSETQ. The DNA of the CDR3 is TGCGCCAGCAGCTGGGGGTCTGTATTGGACAGTGAAGCTTTCTTT. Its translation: CASSWGSVLDSEAFF.

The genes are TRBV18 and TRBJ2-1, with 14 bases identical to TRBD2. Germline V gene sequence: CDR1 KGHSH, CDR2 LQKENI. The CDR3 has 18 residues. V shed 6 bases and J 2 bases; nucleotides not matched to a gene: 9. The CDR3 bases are TGTGCCAGCTCTCCGGGACTAGCGGGGGCGGAGACCTACAATGAGCAGTTCTTC. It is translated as CASSPGLAGAETYNEQFF.

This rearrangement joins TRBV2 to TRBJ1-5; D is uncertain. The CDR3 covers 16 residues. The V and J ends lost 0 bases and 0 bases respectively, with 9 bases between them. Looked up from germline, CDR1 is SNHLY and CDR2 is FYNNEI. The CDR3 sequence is CASSEAGSYSNQPQHF. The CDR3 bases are TGTGCCAGCAGTGAAGCGGGCTCCTATAGCAATCAGCCCCAGCATTTT.

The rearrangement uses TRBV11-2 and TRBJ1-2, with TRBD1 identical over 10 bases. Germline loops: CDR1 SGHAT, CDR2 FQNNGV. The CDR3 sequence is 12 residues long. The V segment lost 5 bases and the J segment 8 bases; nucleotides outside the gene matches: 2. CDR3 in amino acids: CASSGTGDGYTF. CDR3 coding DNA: TGTGCCAGCAGCGGGACAGGGGACGGCTACACCTTC.

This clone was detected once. The DNA of the CDR3 is TGTGCCAGCACACGAACAGGGAGTCCCGGGCAGCCCCAGCATTTT. It encodes CASTRTGSPGQPQHF. J is TRBJ1-5 and V is TRBV2; D possibly corresponds to TRBD1 (6 bases). The CDR3 runs 15 residues. Germline V CDR1 and CDR2: SNHLY, FYNNEI. Trimming shortened V by 7 bases and J by 7 bases, and 20 bases separated the two germline ends.

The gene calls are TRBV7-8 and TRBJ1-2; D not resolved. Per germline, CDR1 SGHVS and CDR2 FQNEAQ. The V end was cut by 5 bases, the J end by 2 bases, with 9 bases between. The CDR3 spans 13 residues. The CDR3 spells CASSPDKNYGYTF. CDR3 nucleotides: TGTGCCAGCAGCCCAGACAAGAACTATGGCTACACCTTC.

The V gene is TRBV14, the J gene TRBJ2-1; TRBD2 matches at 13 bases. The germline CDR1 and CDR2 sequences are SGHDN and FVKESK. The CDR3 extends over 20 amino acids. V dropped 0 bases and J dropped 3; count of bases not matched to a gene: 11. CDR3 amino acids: CASSQDIHTSGGAIYNEQFF. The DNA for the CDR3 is TGTGCCAGCAGCCAAGATATCCATACTAGCGGGGGGGCCATCTACAATGAGCAGTTCTTC.

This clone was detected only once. The CDR3 loop is CASGLEVWTGTGLGNEKLFF. The CDR3, as DNA: TGTGCTAGTGGTTTGGAAGTCTGGACAGGGACAGGGTTGGGTAATGAAAAACTGTTTTTT. This chain uses TRBV12-5 with TRBJ1-4; 9 bases are a match to TRBD1. The V segment lost 1 base and the J segment 4 bases; nucleotides outside the gene matches: 16. The CDR3 consists of 20 residues. Germline-derived CDR1 and CDR2 are LGHNT and FRNRAP.

CDR3 sequence (DNA): TGTGCCAGCCGGATGACAGGGGCGAATTCACCCCTCCACTTT. This encodes CASRMTGANSPLHF. The V gene is TRBV6-6, the J gene TRBJ1-6; the match to TRBD1 covers 8 bases. Per germline, CDR1 MNHNY and CDR2 SVGAGI (reference sequence). CDR3 length equals 14 residues. Losses at the gene ends were 8 bases for V and 7 bases for J; bases not matched to a gene: 7.

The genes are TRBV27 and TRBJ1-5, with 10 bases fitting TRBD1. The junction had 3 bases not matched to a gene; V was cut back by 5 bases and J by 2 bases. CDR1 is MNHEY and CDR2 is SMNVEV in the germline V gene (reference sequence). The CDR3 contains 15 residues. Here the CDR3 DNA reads TGTGCCAGCAGTCAGACAGGGGGCGGCAATCAGCCCCAGCATTTT. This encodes CASSQTGGGNQPQHF.

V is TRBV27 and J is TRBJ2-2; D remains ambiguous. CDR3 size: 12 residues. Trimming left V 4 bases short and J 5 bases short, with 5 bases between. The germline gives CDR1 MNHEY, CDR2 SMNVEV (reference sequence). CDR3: CASSSPTGELFF. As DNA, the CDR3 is TGTGCCAGCAGTTCCCCAACCGGGGAGCTGTTTTTT.

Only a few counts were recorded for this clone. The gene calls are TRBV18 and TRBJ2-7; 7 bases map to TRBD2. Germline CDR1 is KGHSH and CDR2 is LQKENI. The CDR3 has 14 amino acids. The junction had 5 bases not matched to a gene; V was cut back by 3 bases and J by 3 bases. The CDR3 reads CASSPPPGGYEQYF. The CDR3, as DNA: TGTGCCAGCTCACCGCCTCCGGGGGGCTACGAGCAGTACTTC.